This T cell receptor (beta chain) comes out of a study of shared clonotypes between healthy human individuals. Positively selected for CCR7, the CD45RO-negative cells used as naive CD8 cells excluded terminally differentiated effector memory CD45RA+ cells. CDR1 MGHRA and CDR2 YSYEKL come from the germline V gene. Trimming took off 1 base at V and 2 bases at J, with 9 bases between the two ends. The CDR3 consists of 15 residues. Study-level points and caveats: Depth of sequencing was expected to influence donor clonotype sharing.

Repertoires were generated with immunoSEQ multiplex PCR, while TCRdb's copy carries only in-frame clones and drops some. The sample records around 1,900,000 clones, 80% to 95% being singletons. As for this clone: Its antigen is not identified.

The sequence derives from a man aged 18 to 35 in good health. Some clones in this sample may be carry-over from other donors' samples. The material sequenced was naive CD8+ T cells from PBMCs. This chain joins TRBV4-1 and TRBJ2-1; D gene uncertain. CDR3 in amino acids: CASSQARVPYNEQFF. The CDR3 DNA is TGCGCCAGCAGCCAAGCTAGGGTGCCCTACAATGAGCAGTTCTTC.